The TCR beta chain described here comes from a study of blood T cell repertoires in COVID-19. Overall study context: The United States, Italy and Spain were the sources of the acute and convalescent COVID-19 samples. Sample material is recorded as cDNA or gDNA derived from T cells, B-cell-depleted T cells, or PBMCs.

Original analysis: Counts of nucleated cells, estimated from reference gene primer amplification, were obtained. Sequenced by immunoSEQ multiplex PCR; TCRdb stores in-frame clones only, minus some. V, J and clone size are taken as reported in that table, and D and trimming were inferred from the DNA itself. The sample has 250,000 to 300,000 clones; about 80% are singletons. The CDR3 consists of 11 residues. V lost 1 base to trimming and J lost 9 bases, with 7 bases between them. Germline V gene lookup returns CDR1 LGHDT and CDR2 YNNKEL (reference sequence). As regards this clone: The sample carries other DNA sequences with the same CDR3.

The chain combines TRBV3-1 (or the pseudogene TRBV3-2) with TRBJ2-7; tentatively, D is TRBD2 (5 bases). The sequence derives from an elderly woman with acute or convalescent COVID-19. Sequencing was done on a sample of peripheral blood. DNA for the CDR3: TGTGCCAGCAGCCAAGGGGCGGGGCAGTACTTC. Translating gives CASSQGAGQYF.